One and the same sample provided the 28 T cell receptor beta chains below, sequenced in a study of Graves' ophthalmopathy and Graves' hyperthyroidism. Amplification from RNA transcripts yielded the TCR beta CDR3 regions. The first-round RT-PCR employed HTBI primers together with the Qiagen OneStep RT-PCR kit. A multiplex PCR was then performed as the second round. MiXCR, applied by TCRdb to the multiplex PCR reads, yields one record per CDR3 protein. The sample contains more than 300,000 distinct CDR3 sequences, 17% of which appear only once. The specimen sequenced was peripheral blood. Receptors originate from an adult woman with stable Graves' hyperthyroidism.

This clonotype was detected many times. V is TRBV28 and J is TRBJ2-2; tentatively, D is TRBD2 (6 bases). This CDR3 has 16 residues. Germline V lookup: CDR1 MDHEN, CDR2 SYDVKM. With 0 bases removed from V and 1 base from J, the gap between germline ends came to 9 bases. CDR3 sequence: CASSLWEGKNTGELFF. The CDR3 DNA is TGTGCCAGCAGTTTATGGGAGGGCAAGAACACCGGGGAGCTGTTTTTT.

This clonotype was observed many times. This chain connects TRBV28 to TRBJ2-7; D is uncertain. CDR3 length equals 11 residues. Trimming stripped 5 bases from V and 3 bases from J, with 5 bases between. Germline V gene lookup returns CDR1 MDHEN and CDR2 SYDVKM. For the CDR3, the DNA is TGTGCCAGCAGTATACTCTACGAGCAGTACTTC. It codes for CASSILYEQYF.

This clonotype appeared many times. This rearrangement joins TRBV20-1 to TRBJ2-7; 8 positions agree with TRBD2. There are 17 residues in the CDR3. Per the germline V gene, CDR1 is DFQATT and CDR2 is SNEGSKA (reference sequence). V shed 0 bases and J 2 bases; nucleotides not matched to a gene: 12. For the CDR3, the DNA is TGCAGTGCTAGAGATACCAAGACTAGCGCCTTGACCTACGAGCAGTACTTC. Translated, it gives CSARDTKTSALTYEQYF.

This clonotype showed up many times. This rearrangement joins TRBV6-2 or TRBV6-3 to TRBJ1-6, with a weak D call TRBD1 (6 bases). The CDR3 runs 12 residues. CDR1 is MNHEY and CDR2 is SVGEGT in the germline V gene. V was trimmed by 11 bases and J by 12 bases, leaving 17 bases between them. The chain's CDR3 is CAGGKGGRPLHF. As DNA, the CDR3 is TGTGCCGGCGGAAAAGGGGGGAGACCCCTCCACTTT.

V and J are TRBV20-1 and TRBJ2-2, with TRBD2 matching 7 bases. Germline V CDR1 and CDR2: DFQATT, SNEGSKA (reference sequence). V lost 6 bases and J lost 4; bases outside the gene matches: 11. This CDR3 spans 15 amino acids. The CDR3 sequence is CSAKRLAGGTGELFF. CDR3 in DNA: TGCAGTGCCAAGCGACTAGCTGGTGGCACCGGGGAGCTGTTTTTT.

This clonotype was detected many times. The chain uses TRBV7-8 and TRBJ2-7; D call uncertain. CDR3 length: 14 residues. Trimming removed 1 base from V and 3 bases from J, with 10 bases in between. Germline V gene lookup returns CDR1 SGHVS and CDR2 FQNEAQ. The CDR3 sequence: CASSLGPGHYEQYF. CDR3 DNA sequence: TGTGCCAGCAGCTTAGGCCCAGGCCACTACGAGCAGTACTTC.

The chain joins TRBV7-6 to TRBJ2-6; no definite D call. Germline CDR1 SGHVS, CDR2 FNYEAQ. This CDR3 comprises 16 residues. V was pared by 5 bases and J by 4 bases, with 15 bases between. The CDR3 sequence: CASSPTSRSGANVLTF. The CDR3 DNA reads as TGTGCCAGCAGCCCCACAAGTAGGTCCGGGGCCAACGTCCTGACTTTC.

The sample holds many counts of this clonotype. The chain combines TRBV28 with TRBJ2-7; D gene uncertain. Germline CDR1 and CDR2: MDHEN and SYDVKM. V lost 3 bases, J lost 7 bases, and 4 bases lay in between. The CDR3 extends over 10 amino acids. CDR3 sequence (DNA): TGTGCCAGCAGTTTTGTTGAGCAGTACTTC. This encodes CASSFVEQYF. Drawing the rest from reference TRBV28 and TRBJ2-7, the complete variable domain is DVKVTQSSRYLVKRTGEKVFLECVQDMDHENMFWYRQDPGLGLRLIYFSYDVKMKEKGDIPEGYSVSREKKERFSLILESASTNQTSMYLCASSFVEQYFGPGTRLTVT.

This clonotype was recorded at least ten times. V and J are TRBV28 and TRBJ2-2; 10 nucleotides match TRBD1. There are 17 residues in the CDR3. V was pared by 4 bases and J by 5 bases, with 10 bases of the junction left unmatched. Per the germline V gene, CDR1 is MDHEN and CDR2 is SYDVKM. The CDR3 protein is CASSSPSGQGFTGELFF. The CDR3, as DNA: TGTGCCAGCAGTTCTCCCTCGGGACAGGGGTTTACCGGGGAGCTGTTTTTT. Full variable domain (remainder filled in from reference TRBV28 and TRBJ2-2): DVKVTQSSRYLVKRTGEKVFLECVQDMDHENMFWYRQDPGLGLRLIYFSYDVKMKEKGDIPEGYSVSREKKERFSLILESASTNQTSMYLCASSSPSGQGFTGELFFGEGSRLTVL.

This clonotype was seen repeatedly, ten times or more. This chain connects TRBV19 to TRBJ1-5; a possible D gene is TRBD1 (6 bases). Trimming removed 10 bases at V and 0 bases at J, with 13 bases between. The length of the CDR3 is 14 residues. Per germline, CDR1 LNHDA and CDR2 SQIVND (reference sequence). The CDR3 DNA reads TGTGCCAAAAGGACAGCCTATAGCAATCAGCCCCAGCATTTT. Its protein product is CAKRTAYSNQPQHF. The variable domain in full, completed from reference TRBV19 and TRBJ1-5, reads DGGITQSPKYLFRKEGQNVTLSCEQNLNHDAMYWYRQDPGQGLRLIYYSQIVNDFQKGDIAEGYSVSREKKESFPLTVTSAQKNPTAFYLCAKRTAYSNQPQHFGDGTRLSIL.

Only a few counts were recorded for this clonotype. This sequence joins TRBV12-3 or TRBV12-4 and TRBJ1-5; D might be TRBD1 (5 bases). The CDR3 spans 15 residues. Trimming took off 3 bases at V and 4 bases at J, with 13 bases between the two ends. The CDR3 loop is CASSFWAGPNQPQHF. The CDR3 DNA reads as TGTGCCAGCAGTTTTTGGGCAGGGCCAAATCAGCCCCAGCATTTT.

The chain employs TRBV6-1 and TRBJ2-7, with 9 bases aligning to TRBD1. Germline trimming cut 9 bases from V and 2 bases from J; bases unmatched to any gene: 8. The germline gives CDR1 MNHNS, CDR2 SASEGT. This CDR3 has 14 amino acids. CDR3 loop: CARTSGQGAYEQYF. CDR3 DNA: TGTGCCAGAACCTCGGGACAGGGAGCCTACGAGCAGTACTTC.

This clonotype was observed many times. The CDR3 DNA is TGTGCCAGCAGTTACTCGAGGGGGGCGAGGACCGGGGAGCTGTTTTTT. This translates into CASSYSRGARTGELFF. J is TRBJ2-2 and V is TRBV6-2 or TRBV6-3; D tentatively reads TRBD1 or TRBD2 (6 bases each). Trimming took 0 bases from V and 5 from J, leaving 13 bases between them. Germline V gives CDR1 MNHEY, CDR2 SVGEGT. CDR3 length: 16 residues.

This clonotype came up many times. V and J are TRBV29-1 and TRBJ2-7, with D uncertain. The length of the CDR3 is 15 residues. Germline CDR1 SQVTM, CDR2 ANQGSEA. V dropped 0 bases and J dropped 4 bases, with 16 bases sitting between them. The CDR3 here is CSVEDSSARSYEQYF. DNA of the CDR3: TGCAGCGTTGAAGATTCGTCTGCCAGGAGTTACGAGCAGTACTTC.

The chain combines TRBV6-5 with TRBJ2-1, with 7 nucleotides matching TRBD2. The CDR3 is 17 amino acids. The ends lost 0 bases at V and 5 bases at J; junction bases unmatched: 10. Germline V gene sequence: CDR1 MNHEY, CDR2 SVGAGI. This CDR3 is CASSYSMGEGTNNEQFF. DNA for the CDR3: TGTGCCAGCAGTTACTCGATGGGGGAGGGCACCAACAATGAGCAGTTCTTC.

This clonotype was counted ten times or more. The rearrangement links TRBV6-1 to TRBJ2-7; TRBD2 is a possible D gene (6 bases). The CDR3 consists of 13 residues. V was clipped by 5 bases and J by 6 bases, with 14 bases between them. Germline V gene data show CDR1 as MNHNS and CDR2 as SASEGT. The CDR3 DNA follows: TGTGCCAGCAGTCCCCACTTGGAGGGCGAGCAGTACTTC. It specifies CASSPHLEGEQYF.

This chain connects TRBV5-1 to TRBJ2-7; 8 bases line up with TRBD1. The CDR3 runs 15 residues. J was trimmed by 0 bases and V by 4 bases; bases with no gene match: 6. Germline V gene lookup returns CDR1 SGHRS and CDR2 YFSETQ. This chain's CDR3 is CASSRGQGNSYEQYF. The CDR3 DNA reads as TGCGCCAGCAGCCGAGGACAGGGTAACTCCTACGAGCAGTACTTC.

This clonotype was seen many times. The V gene is TRBV11-2, the J gene TRBJ2-7, with 14 bases lining up with TRBD2. Per the germline V gene, CDR1 is SGHAT and CDR2 is FQNNGV. Trimming at V came to 5 bases and at J to 4 bases, leaving 7 bases not matched to a gene. This CDR3 is built from 16 residues. The CDR3 bases are TGTGCCAGCAGCGCGCGACTAGCGGGAGGGATTTACGAGCAGTACTTC. Translating it yields CASSARLAGGIYEQYF.

The chain employs TRBV5-6 and TRBJ1-1; 7 positions agree with TRBD1. V shed 0 bases, J shed 2 bases, and the junction held 7 bases outside the gene matches. The CDR3 loop spans 16 amino acids. CDR1 SGHDT and CDR2 YYEEEE come from the germline V gene. CDR3 nucleotide sequence: TGTGCCAGCAGCTTGGACGGGGGGACAGACAACACTGAAGCTTTCTTT. This sequence encodes CASSLDGGTDNTEAFF.

This clonotype was counted a single time. This chain uses TRBV20-1 with TRBJ2-5, with 9 bases lining up with TRBD1. The V and J ends lost 0 bases and 4 bases, in that order; junction bases with no gene match: 6. Germline CDR1 reads DFQATT; CDR2 reads SNEGSKA (reference sequence). CDR3 size: 15 residues. CDR3 sequence reads: CSARDPGTGTETQYF. The CDR3 DNA follows: TGCAGTGCTAGAGATCCCGGGACAGGGACAGAGACCCAGTACTTC.

There are many counts of this clonotype. V and J are TRBV10-3 and TRBJ2-1, with a weak D call TRBD2 (6 bases). Germline lookup yields CDR1 ENHRY and CDR2 SYGVKD. V lost 0 bases and J 0 bases, leaving 18 bases between the germline ends. This CDR3 contains 19 residues. The CDR3 here is CAISESARGRRSSYNEQFF. In DNA form, the CDR3 reads TGTGCCATCAGTGAGTCCGCGCGGGGACGTCGAAGCTCCTACAATGAGCAGTTCTTC.

This clonotype was detected only once. The chain recombines TRBV7-9 with TRBJ1-1; TRBD1 matches at 8 bases. Unmatched junction bases numbered 9, after V lost 5 bases and J lost 7 bases. Germline assignment: CDR1 SEHNR and CDR2 FQNEAQ (reference sequence). The length of the CDR3 is 14 residues. The CDR3, as DNA: TGTGCCAGCAGCGGCAGGGGGCGATCCTTTGAAGCTTTCTTT. Translation gives CASSGRGRSFEAFF.

This clonotype was seen many times. The V and J genes are TRBV7-8 and TRBJ2-5, with D possibly matching TRBD1 (6 bases). Trimming pared 0 bases from V and 9 bases from J, leaving 17 bases between. The germline CDR1 and CDR2 sequences are SGHVS and FQNEAQ. This CDR3 has 15 residues. The CDR3 is CASSLARDTASAQYF. The CDR3 DNA reads TGTGCCAGCAGCTTAGCCCGGGACACCGCCTCAGCCCAGTACTTC.

This clonotype was recorded many times. This sequence joins TRBV2 and TRBJ2-7, with a possible D match to TRBD2 (5 bases). CDR3 length equals 13 residues. The V gene's germline CDR1 is SNHLY and CDR2 FYNNEI. Trimming shortened V by 2 bases and J by 5 bases, and 10 bases separated the two germline ends. CDR3 sequence: CASSENTRDEQYF. CDR3 in DNA: TGTGCCAGCAGTGAAAATACTAGGGACGAGCAGTACTTC.

At least ten counts were recorded for this clonotype. The CDR3 protein is CASSSIRGLDTEAFF. The DNA of the CDR3 is TGTGCCAGCAGCTCAATCCGGGGGTTGGACACTGAAGCTTTCTTT. The genes are TRBV11-2 and TRBJ1-1, with a tentative D call TRBD1 (5 bases). This CDR3 has 15 residues. Germline V lookup: CDR1 SGHAT, CDR2 FQNNGV. V was shortened by 4 bases and J by 3 bases, with 15 bases between the two germline ends.

This clonotype was seen many times. The chain recombines TRBV7-8 with TRBJ2-7; 8 bases fit TRBD1. J gave up 0 bases and V 5 bases, and 6 bases lay outside the gene matches. This CDR3 comprises 15 residues. Germline CDR1 is SGHVS and CDR2 is FQNEAQ. This chain's CDR3 is CASSHRDRSSYEQYF. The CDR3 DNA sequence: TGTGCCAGCAGCCACCGGGACAGGTCCTCCTACGAGCAGTACTTC.

The genes are TRBV3-1 and TRBJ2-7, with 8 bases that match TRBD1. The V gene end was trimmed by 5 bases and the J gene end by 3 bases; junction bases not matched to a gene: 9. The germline gives CDR1 LGHDT, CDR2 YNNKEL (reference sequence). The CDR3 extends over 15 amino acids. CDR3 DNA: TGTGCCAGCAGCTCACACCAGACAGGGGTCTACGAGCAGTACTTC. It yields the protein CASSSHQTGVYEQYF.

Many counts were recorded for this clonotype. J is TRBJ1-6 and V is TRBV7-8; 7 bases line up with TRBD1. The CDR3 runs 15 residues. Germline V gene data show CDR1 as SGHVS and CDR2 as FQNEAQ. V lost 6 bases to trimming and J lost 14 bases; unmatched junction nucleotides: 16. The CDR3 bases are TGTGCCAGCAGTTTAAGACGACAGGGCGTGAGAGCCCTCCACTTT. Translating it yields CASSLRRQGVRALHF.